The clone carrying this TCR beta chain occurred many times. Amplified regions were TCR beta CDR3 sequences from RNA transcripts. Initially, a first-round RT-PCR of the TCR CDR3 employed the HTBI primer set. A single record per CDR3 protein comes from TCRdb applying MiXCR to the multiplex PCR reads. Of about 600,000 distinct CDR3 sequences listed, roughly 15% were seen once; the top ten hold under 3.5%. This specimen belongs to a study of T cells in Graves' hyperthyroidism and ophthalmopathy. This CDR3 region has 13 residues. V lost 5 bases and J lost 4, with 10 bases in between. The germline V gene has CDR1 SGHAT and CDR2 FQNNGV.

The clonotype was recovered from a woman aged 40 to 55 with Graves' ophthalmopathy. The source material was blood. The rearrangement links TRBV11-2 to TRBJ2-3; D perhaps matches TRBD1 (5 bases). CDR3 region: CASSRSGPDTQYF. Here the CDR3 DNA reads TGTGCCAGCAGCCGTTCAGGGCCAGATACGCAGTATTTT. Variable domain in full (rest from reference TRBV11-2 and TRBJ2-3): EAGVAQSPRYKIIEKRQSVAFWCNPISGHATLYWYQQILGQGPKLLIQFQNNGVVDDSQLPKDRFSAERLKGVDSTLKIQPAKLEDSAVYLCASSRSGPDTQYFGPGTRLTVL.